One and the same sample provided the 3 T cell receptor beta chains below, sequenced in a study of CD8+CD57+ T cells in acquired aplastic anemia. Template material for TCR beta VDJ and CDR3 profiling consisted of genomic DNA. TCRdb passed the reads through MiXCR, listing each CDR3 protein once. This sample has about 130,000 distinct CDR3 sequences, with 48% found just once. Input material: sorted CD4+, CD8+, or CD8+CD57+ T cells (not recorded which) from PBMCs. These TCRs come from a human donor in good health, serving as a control.

In this sample, this clonotype turned up many times. The chain has TRBV9 and TRBJ1-5; no firm D call. Trimming removed 3 bases from V and 7 bases from J, with 14 bases in between. Germline assignment: CDR1 SGDLS and CDR2 YYNGEE. There are 14 residues in the CDR3. The CDR3 DNA reads as TGTGCCAGCAGCGGTGGGTCGGGGATCCAGCCCCAGCATTTT. Its protein product is CASSGGSGIQPQHF.

This clonotype was detected once. Since no conserved phenylalanine or tryptophan closes the CDR3, a read error is the likely cause. The chain has TRBV29-1 and TRBJ1-1; 7 bases map to TRBD1. The CDR3 has 14 residues. V gave up 8 bases and J gave up 2 bases; unmatched junction bases: 11. Germline values: CDR1 SQVTM, CDR2 ANQGSEA. The CDR3 coding sequence is TGCAGCATCCGGACAGGACTCATTAACACTGAAGCTTTCTCT. This codes for CSIRTGLINTEAFS.

This clonotype was detected many times. The chain recombines TRBV20-1 with TRBJ2-7, with 10 bases identical to TRBD1. This CDR3 contains 15 residues. CDR1 and CDR2 (germline): DFQATT, SNEGSKA (reference sequence). V lost 0 bases, J lost 3 bases, and 5 bases stayed unmatched. This CDR3 reads CSARDKTGGFYEQYF. The CDR3 DNA follows: TGCAGTGCTAGAGACAAGACAGGGGGCTTCTACGAGCAGTACTTC.